The text below deals with one T cell receptor beta chain. Its antigen is still unknown. Base qualities were left out, and no much larger clone turns up one base away. The immunoSEQ Assay, a bias-controlled multiplex PCR, was used to amplify TCRbeta CDR3 regions from genomic DNA. In the paper's pipeline: Nucleated cell counts per sample were estimated from amplification of reference gene primers within the assay. To quantify the absolute abundance of each unique TCRbeta CDR3 rearrangement, sequence reads were collapsed and filtered. Productive Simpson clonality was computed per sample as the square root of Simpson's diversity index over productive rearrangements. As stored in TCRdb, this immuneACCESS dataset retains in-frame rearrangements with V and J assigned. A fraction of the clones does not appear; measured against another copy, unresolved V genes explain less than half of the discrepancy, and the remainder lacks a known reason. V and J calls and clone size are copied from that table; D and trimming were computed from the DNA. Recorded for this sample are some 150,000 clones; 89% of them occurred a single time. The top ten hold approximately 3% of the sample.

The data were taken from a study of blood T cell repertoires in COVID-19 (dated by TCRdb to 2019 to 2021). Broadly, across the study: The collaborator samples originated in the United States, Italy and Spain and spanned the acute and convalescent phases of COVID-19. Where available, HLA class I and class II types were obtained from metadata supplied by the sample provider rather than from assay-based typing. Deeply sampled blood TCRbeta repertoires from subjects exposed to, actively infected with, or recovered from COVID-19 were included in the dataset. The sample metadata nearly always contained a de-identified subject ID, COVID-19 status, age in years and sex. Samples were obtained from the ongoing ImmuneRACE study (first 160 participants) and from some 1,200 subjects provided by 6 global collaborators. The prospective study material was composed of cDNA or gDNA derived from T cells, B-cell-depleted T cells, or PBMCs. A freely available public database, intended as a resource for researchers studying the immune response to SARS-CoV-2, is where the repertoires were released. The investigation overall reported the following: The quantity of clinical and demographic metadata differed by source and by participant and was supplied without curation.

From the cysteine through the phenylalanine, the CDR3 covers 15 amino acids. Solely the CDR3 DNA is kept, with 45 bases framed from the first base. The junction shows trimming of 0 bases on V and 8 bases on J, plus 11 bases between the germline ends. Based on the germline V gene, the CDR1 and CDR2 sequences are MGHRA and YSYEKL. Whole blood was collected in K2EDTA tubes by collaborating institutions according to the institutions' own protocols. For TCRbeta analysis, collaborators shipped samples in one of three forms: frozen whole blood, isolated PBMCs, or DNA extracted from either of those sample types.

The sequenced sample consisted of peripheral blood. This receptor was obtained from a man between 60 and 70 years old with acute or convalescent COVID-19. The V and J segments used are TRBV4-1 and TRBJ1-6; the D gene is perhaps TRBD1, from 5 matching bases. The CDR3 here reads CASSQDGQGYSPLHF. The DNA sequence is given as TGCGCCAGCAGCCAAGATGGGCAGGGCTATTCACCCCTCCACTTT.